This T cell receptor beta chain appears in the sequencing data of a study of T-cell reconstitution after alpha-beta-depleted transplantation in children. Study-level results: T-cell counts and diversity were attributed mostly to newly produced T cells one year after transplant. As was reported, about two months after transplant, alpha-beta T cells came from several hundred expanded graft clones. The study traced high day-60 TCRbeta diversity in some patients to surviving recipient T cells and thymic progenitors.

It was with unique molecular identifiers that the TCRbeta library was prepared. TCRdb fed the PCR reads into MiXCR, producing one record per CDR3 protein. The data contain 98,000 or so distinct CDR3 sequences, roughly a quarter of them singletons. Germline V gives CDR1 LGHDT, CDR2 YNNKEL (reference sequence). The ends were cut back, 1 base at V and 9 bases at J, with 10 bases in the middle. The CDR3 is made up of 13 amino acids. With respect to this clonotype: Its antigen is unknown.

Material: PBMCs, obtained before TCRalphabeta/CD19-depleted stem cell transplant. This sequence was found in a boy between 2 and 10 years old with acute lymphoblastic leukemia, due to receive a stem cell transplant. The rearrangement uses TRBV3-1 and TRBJ2-1, with a possible D match to TRBD2 (7 bases). The CDR3 reads CASSQAGEGEQFF. CDR3 bases: TGTGCCAGCAGCCAAGCAGGGGAGGGTGAGCAGTTCTTC.